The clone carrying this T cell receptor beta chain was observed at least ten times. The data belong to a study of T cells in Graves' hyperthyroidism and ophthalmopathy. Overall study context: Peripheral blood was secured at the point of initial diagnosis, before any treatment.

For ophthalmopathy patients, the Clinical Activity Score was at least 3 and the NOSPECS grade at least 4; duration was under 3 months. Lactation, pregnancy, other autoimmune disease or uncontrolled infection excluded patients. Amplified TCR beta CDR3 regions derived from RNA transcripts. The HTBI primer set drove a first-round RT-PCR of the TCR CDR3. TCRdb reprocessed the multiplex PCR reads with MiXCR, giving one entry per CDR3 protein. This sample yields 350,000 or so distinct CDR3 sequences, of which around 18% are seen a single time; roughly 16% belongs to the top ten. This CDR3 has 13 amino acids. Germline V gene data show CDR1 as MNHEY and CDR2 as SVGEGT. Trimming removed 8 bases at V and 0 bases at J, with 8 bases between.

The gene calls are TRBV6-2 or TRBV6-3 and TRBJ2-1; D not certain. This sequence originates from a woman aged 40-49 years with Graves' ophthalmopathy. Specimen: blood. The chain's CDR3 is CASVPSSYNEQFF. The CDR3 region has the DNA TGTGCCAGCGTACCTAGCTCCTACAATGAGCAGTTCTTC.